The rows below give T cell receptor beta chains drawn from one sample of a study of blood T cell repertoires in COVID-19. The assay was immunoSEQ multiplex PCR, and TCRdb's table has in-frame clones only and misses some. The sample shows about 210,000 clones, about nine tenths of them seen only once. Sequencing was done on a sample of PBMCs or T cells enriched from blood (not recorded which). Source of these receptors: a man younger than 40 in a cohort exposed to, infected with or recovered from COVID-19 (not recorded which). Each CDR3 is given with its conserved first and last residue. Fields, in order: V gene, CDR3 length, CDR3 protein.

TRBV2	11	CASSEQGTPRF
TRBV2	15	CASSYNPYSNQPQHF
TRBV5-6	17	CASSFGQPSLSNQPQHF
TRBV28	15	CASSDNGQGYQPQHF
TRBV6-5	15	CASSYSTQNTGELFF
TRBV7-9	14	CASSAGTGGTEAFF
TRBV2	18	CASSELGLGVAGERWQYF
TRBV27	15	CASSIGAPPGYGYTF
TRBV19	15	CASSISGGPNQPQHF
TRBV5-4	16	CASSSTGQGQNYGYTF
TRBV21-1	18	CASSLNARSCGMNTEAFF
TRBV2	16	CASSEGGPYTNEKLFF
TRBV11-2	16	CASSLALASSTDTQYF
TRBV16	15	CASSQSWQGTTEAFF
TRBV28	14	CASTLRSGSYGYTF
TRBV28	15	CASSRTRVRNQPQHF
TRBV5-1	15	CASSWVSGSLNEQFF
TRBV18	15	CASSPQQGDNSPLHF
TRBV4-2	17	CASSQSSGTSRGLGYTF
TRBV6-4	15	CASSHLAEGANEQFF
TRBV15	16	CATSSSQDRPVDEQFF
TRBV7-9	16	CASSPWRGRGTDTQYF
TRBV7-2	16	CASSHTRQGYNSPLHF
TRBV10-2	17	CASSEEPGLWFSGELFF
TRBV6-5	15	CASSLGVGLGEKLFF
TRBV13	15	CASSFLTGGPREQYF
TRBV9	18	CASSNSQGTPSGANVLTF
TRBV14	14	CASSQGLRGHEQFF
TRBV29-1	12	CSVGGLNQPQHF
TRBV29-1	16	CSVVGTVASSYNEQFF
TRBV5-1	17	CASSYSSSGSGTGELFF
TRBV7-8	16	CASSLARRAYNSPLHF
TRBV29-1	12	CSVRQGEETQYF
TRBV7-2	14	CASSSQEGLGELFF
TRBV19	24	CASSIEPGQGRFGLAGPHADTQYF
TRBV6-5	16	CASSYASSGGGYGYTF
TRBV2	14	CASRAGPRGNTIYF
TRBV28	13	CASTWTGRLGAFF
TRBV4-3	17	CASSQVSGIYLHNEQFF
TRBV5-1	16	CASSLGKGGQNTEAFF
TRBV7-2	14	CASSLDRGNEKLFF
TRBV5-1	16	CASSSGLAASYNEQFF
TRBV10-3	16	CAISESSGGVYNEQFF
TRBV6-6	12	CASSPDRVKLFF
TRBV5-4	15	CASSLEPSGAYEQYF
TRBV23-1	18	CASSQSRASGSSYNEQFF
TRBV27	14	CASSVGTGVSPLHF
TRBV19	15	CASSQTGRFMYEQYF
TRBV19	16	CASSISGGSAYNEQFF
TRBV28	14	CASSYTGQPYEQYF
TRBV6-5	14	CASSRDRANEKLFF
TRBV6-4	15	CASSLLAGDTGELFF
TRBV6-2/TRBV6-3	14	CASSYATVNQPQHF
TRBV4-1	14	CASSRIQGRETQYF
TRBV6-5	16	CASSYTSGRNQETQYF
TRBV9	17	CASSVGGRGGTGNTIYF
TRBV6-4	16	CASSDNPGHSYNEQFF
TRBV5-1	16	CASSLDISAEVEKLFF
TRBV2	15	CASSLGQGGANVLTF
TRBV7-2	17	CASSPSTGQGAREKLFF